This entry lists 18 T cell receptor beta chains sequenced from one sample in a study of regulatory T cells in long-lasting Graves disease. TCR beta libraries were built with iRepertoire HTBI primers and Arm-PCR of CDR3 regions. MiXCR was run by TCRdb on the multiplex PCR reads, yielding one entry per CDR3 protein. The repertoire holds some 420,000 distinct CDR3 sequences, with roughly 22% as singletons. Time point described: persistent/refractory GD, antithyroid drugs over 5 years with positive TRAb. The TCR library used RNA extracted from PBMCs. This material consisted of peripheral blood mononuclear cells (PBMCs), taken when the disease was refractory, from a patient treated with antithyroid drugs. All receptors derive from a female donor with Graves disease.

Only a few counts were recorded for this clonotype. The rearrangement links TRBV7-2 to TRBJ2-7, with 9 bases identical to TRBD1. With V trimmed by 5 bases and J by 2 bases, 7 bases remained unmatched. The CDR3 runs to 15 residues. Germline values: CDR1 SGHTA, CDR2 FQGNSA. The DNA of the CDR3 is TGTGCCAGCAGCCACAGGCGGGACAGGGCCTACGAGCAGTACTTC. As protein: CASSHRRDRAYEQYF. The full variable domain, rest sourced from reference TRBV7-2 and TRBJ2-7, is GAGVSQSPSNKVTEKGKDVELRCDPISGHTALYWYRQSLGQGLEFLIYFQGNSAPDKSGLPSDRFSAERTGGSVSTLTIQRTQQEDSAVYLCASSHRRDRAYEQYFGPGTRLTVT.

In its sample, this clonotype was seen many times. The chain employs TRBV6-5 and TRBJ2-5, with D tentatively TRBD2 (7 bases). CDR1 is MNHEY, CDR2 SVGAGI, per germline. Trimming removed 2 bases at V and 1 base at J, with 11 bases between. There are 15 residues in the CDR3. The CDR3 DNA follows: TGTGCCAGCAGTTACAGGGGGGGTGGCCAAGAGACCCAGTACTTC. Protein: CASSYRGGGQETQYF.

Turning to this clonotype: This CDR3 fails to terminate in the conserved phenylalanine or tryptophan, so it likely reflects a read error. This sequence joins TRBV20-1 and TRBJ2-7; D may correspond to TRBD1 or TRBD2 (5 bases each). Germline V CDR1 and CDR2: DFQATT, SNEGSKA (reference sequence). The V gene lost 5 bases and the J gene lost 5 bases, with 13 bases spanning the gap. The CDR3 totals 12 residues. CDR3 sequence: CSALGVRNEQYL. DNA for the CDR3: TGCAGTGCTCTGGGGGTGAGGAACGAGCAGTACCTC.

This rearrangement joins TRBV30 to TRBJ1-4; no reliable D call. V lost 1 base and J 14 bases, leaving 11 bases between the germline ends. This CDR3 region has 11 residues. Germline CDR1 GTSNPN, CDR2 SVGIG (reference sequence). CDR3 region: CAWSEVPGLFF. The CDR3 bases are TGTGCCTGGAGTGAAGTTCCGGGTCTGTTTTTT.

The rearrangement links TRBV30 to TRBJ1-5; D not resolved. CDR3 length: 15 residues. Germline values: CDR1 GTSNPN, CDR2 SVGIG (reference sequence). Trimming shortened V by 2 bases and J by 0 bases, and 11 bases separated the two germline ends. Here the CDR3 DNA reads TGTGCCTGGAGTAGTGGGATTCCTAGCAATCAGCCCCAGCATTTT. Its protein product is CAWSSGIPSNQPQHF.

This clonotype was seen ten or more times. The V call is TRBV28, the J call TRBJ2-7; 7 positions agree with TRBD2. The J segment lost 2 bases and the V segment lost 5 bases, leaving 6 bases of the junction unmatched. CDR1 and CDR2 (germline): MDHEN, SYDVKM. This CDR3 is 14 amino acids long. CDR3 sequence: CASSTPRGAYEQYF. The CDR3 DNA follows: TGTGCCAGCAGTACCCCTCGGGGGGCCTACGAGCAGTACTTC.

This chain connects TRBV7-9 to TRBJ2-7; D is possibly TRBD1 or TRBD2 (6 bases each). The CDR3 consists of 15 residues. The V end lost 5 bases, the J end lost 0 bases, and 14 bases lay between the germline ends. Germline assignment: CDR1 SEHNR and CDR2 FQNEAQ (reference sequence). The CDR3 spells CASSTGLGGSYEQYF. For the CDR3, the DNA is TGTGCCAGCAGCACAGGGCTCGGGGGCTCCTACGAGCAGTACTTC. Full variable domain (outside the CDR3, taken from reference TRBV7-9 and TRBJ2-7): DTGVSQNPRHKITKRGQNVTFRCDPISEHNRLYWYRQTLGQGPEFLTYFQNEAQLEKSRLLSDRFSAERPKGSFSTLEIQRTEQGDSAMYLCASSTGLGGSYEQYFGPGTRLTVT.

In its sample, this clonotype was seen a few times. The chain's CDR3 is CASSLGLGRTGELFF. In DNA, the CDR3 is TGCGCCAGCAGCTTAGGGCTTGGGCGGACCGGGGAGCTGTTTTTT. The V and J genes are TRBV5-1 and TRBJ2-2; no clear D. The CDR3 covers 15 residues. Germline CDR1 reads SGHRS; CDR2 reads YFSETQ. Between the trimmed V and J ends, which lost 2 bases and 5 bases, there was a span of 13 bases.

This clonotype was recorded many times. This chain uses TRBV6-1 with TRBJ1-1, with TRBD1 matching over 7 bases. V lost 6 bases, J lost 5 bases, and 6 bases stayed unmatched. CDR3 size: 13 residues. Germline CDR1 reads MNHNS; CDR2 reads SASEGT. CDR3 region: CASSSQGVTEAFF. CDR3 sequence (DNA): TGTGCCAGCAGCTCTCAGGGGGTAACTGAAGCTTTCTTT.

This clonotype was counted ten times or more. The V gene is TRBV10-3, the J gene TRBJ1-2; D is ambiguous. Germline V gene data show CDR1 as ENHRY and CDR2 as SYGVKD. Trimming left V 5 bases short and J 7 bases short, with 11 bases between. This CDR3 region has 12 residues. CDR3 nucleotides: TGTGCCATCAGTAGGGATCGGTCTGGCTACACCTTC. The encoded protein is CAISRDRSGYTF.

This chain connects TRBV30 to TRBJ2-2; weak D call: TRBD1 (5 bases). The CDR3 contains 15 residues. Germline CDR1 GTSNPN, CDR2 SVGIG (reference sequence). V was shortened by 2 bases and J by 7 bases, with 17 bases between the two germline ends. The CDR3 nucleotides read TGTGCCTGGAGTCCCGAGGTGGGGCCGGACGGGGAGCTGTTTTTT. This gives the protein CAWSPEVGPDGELFF.

This clonotype was detected many times. The V and J genes are TRBV28 and TRBJ2-5; D might be TRBD1 (5 bases). Trimming cost V 8 bases and J 5 bases, with 21 bases left between them. CDR3 length equals 15 residues. Germline V lookup: CDR1 MDHEN, CDR2 SYDVKM. CDR3 in DNA: TGTGCCAGCTCCCCCGGTAAGGGGTTTCGGGAGACCCAGTACTTC. Amino acids: CASSPGKGFRETQYF. Full variable domain (remainder filled in from reference TRBV28 and TRBJ2-5): DVKVTQSSRYLVKRTGEKVFLECVQDMDHENMFWYRQDPGLGLRLIYFSYDVKMKEKGDIPEGYSVSREKKERFSLILESASTNQTSMYLCASSPGKGFRETQYFGPGTRLLVL.

The chain is built from TRBV6-1 and TRBJ1-5, with a possible D match to TRBD1 (6 bases). The germline V gene encodes CDR1 MNHNS and CDR2 SASEGT. Trimming cost V 5 bases and J 5 bases, with 19 bases left between them. The CDR3 runs 16 residues. The CDR3 region has the DNA TGTGCCAGCAGTACCCCACTAATACAGGGCTATCAGCCCCAGCATTTT. As protein: CASSTPLIQGYQPQHF.

This clonotype was seen at least ten times. The chain uses TRBV6-2 or TRBV6-3 and TRBJ2-1; 12 bases line up with TRBD2. CDR3 length equals 16 residues. V lost 4 bases and J lost 5; bases outside the gene matches: 6. Germline-derived CDR1 and CDR2 are MNHEY and SVGEGT. CDR3 region: CASSFLAGGNNNEQFF. The CDR3 nucleotides read TGTGCCAGCAGTTTTCTAGCGGGAGGGAATAACAATGAGCAGTTCTTC.

The chain uses TRBV6-9 and TRBJ2-7, with TRBD2 matching 12 bases. The junction had 11 bases not matched to a gene; V was cut back by 8 bases and J by 6 bases. Germline loops: CDR1 MNHGY, CDR2 SVAAGI. The length of the CDR3 is 15 residues. The CDR3 bases are TGTGCCAGCGGTTCTATCACGGGACTAGCGGGCGAGCAGTACTTC. Protein sequence: CASGSITGLAGEQYF.

The CDR3 here is CASSLRQTFTGELFF. CDR3 sequence (DNA): TGCGCCAGCAGCTTAAGACAGACTTTCACCGGGGAGCTGTTTTTT. This chain joins TRBV5-1 and TRBJ2-2, with D possibly being TRBD1 (5 bases). Trimming cost V 2 bases and J 4 bases, with 12 bases left between them. Germline CDR1 reads SGHRS; CDR2 reads YFSETQ. This CDR3 region has 15 residues.

This clonotype was seen only a few times. This chain joins TRBV6-2 or TRBV6-3 and TRBJ1-1; unclear D gene. The length of the CDR3 is 13 residues. In germline, CDR1 is MNHEY, CDR2 SVGEGT. V dropped 2 bases and J dropped 6 bases, with 10 bases sitting between them. This chain's CDR3 is CASSYLAVSEAFF. The DNA for the CDR3 is TGTGCCAGCAGTTACCTGGCAGTGTCTGAAGCTTTCTTT.

This chain joins TRBV6-1 and TRBJ2-7, with TRBD1 identical over 7 bases. Unmatched junction bases numbered 7, after V lost 5 bases and J lost 0 bases. Germline loops: CDR1 MNHNS, CDR2 SASEGT. This CDR3 has 15 amino acids. CDR3 in DNA: TGTGCCAGCAGTACCACCGGGACAGTCTCCTACGAGCAGTACTTC. It translates to CASSTTGTVSYEQYF.